The T cell receptor beta chain under discussion was sequenced for a study of tumor-infiltrating lymphocytes in primary liver carcinoma. Overall study: Resection treated the patients' primary liver carcinoma. Sample yields, roughly 3.65 to 8 million productive TCRbeta reads, were similar across the tissue types.

With a constant-region primer, TCR beta cDNA was made from 450 to 550 ng of total RNA. Investigators got TCR beta libraries out of three nested multiplex PCR rounds, done with slightly modified ARM-PCR. For around 10 cycles apiece, the opening two PCR rounds ran with TRBV1-TRBV30 forward primers and a C-beta reverse primer. One entry per CDR3 protein results from TCRdb running MiXCR on the multiplex PCR reads. The sample lists about 310,000 distinct CDR3 sequences, about three fifths occurring once. Remarks on this clonotype: The antigen remains undetermined.

Study-wide results and caveats: Reduced overlap was seen in tumor-adjacent and tumor-blood pairs versus tumor region pairs.

CDR1 and CDR2 from the germline V gene are SGHAT and FQNNGV. V was trimmed by 3 bases and J by 3 bases, leaving 15 bases between them. The CDR3 contains 15 residues. The study extracted blood RNA from unsorted whole blood and also extracted germline DNA. The specimen sequenced was peripheral blood. This TCR derives from a young woman with primary liver carcinoma and hepatitis B virus infection. V usage is TRBV11-2 and J usage is TRBJ2-7, with a weak D call TRBD1 (6 bases). The CDR3 region is CASSFEQGRLYEQYF. In DNA, the CDR3 is TGTGCCAGCAGCTTCGAACAGGGCCGTCTCTACGAGCAGTACTTC.